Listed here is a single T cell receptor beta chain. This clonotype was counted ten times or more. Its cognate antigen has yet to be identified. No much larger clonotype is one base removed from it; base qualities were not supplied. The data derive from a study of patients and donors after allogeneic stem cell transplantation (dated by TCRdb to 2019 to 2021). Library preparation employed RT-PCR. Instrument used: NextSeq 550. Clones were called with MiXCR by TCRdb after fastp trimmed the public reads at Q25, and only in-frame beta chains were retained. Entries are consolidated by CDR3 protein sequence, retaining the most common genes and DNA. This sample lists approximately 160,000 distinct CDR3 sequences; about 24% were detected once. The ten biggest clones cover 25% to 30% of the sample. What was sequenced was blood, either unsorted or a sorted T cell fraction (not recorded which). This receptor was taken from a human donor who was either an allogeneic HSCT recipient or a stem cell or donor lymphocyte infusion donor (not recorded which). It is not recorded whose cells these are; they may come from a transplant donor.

The nucleotide sequence reads as follows: TGTGCCAGCAGGAAGGACAGAGTCTATGGCTACACCTTC. Translated, this gives CASRKDRVYGYTF. The chain employs TRBV13 and TRBJ1-2, with a weak D call of TRBD1 (6 bases match). V drops 6 bases and J drops 4 bases, leaving 12 bases in between. From the cysteine up to the phenylalanine, the CDR3 has a length of 13 residues. The read is trimmed to its CDR3 DNA, 39 bases read in frame from base 1. CDR1 PRHDT and CDR2 FYEKMQ are derived from the germline V gene (reference sequence).